The 12 T cell receptor beta chains below come from one sample, sequenced in a study of T cell repertoires in cytomegalovirus infection (dated by TCRdb to 2018 to 2020). This sample was sequenced with an Illumina HiSeq 1500. TCRdb's own reprocessing of the public reads used fastp at Q25 and MiXCR and kept productive beta chains. Every distinct CDR3 protein forms one entry, paired with its most common genes and DNA. For this sample there are 200,000 to 300,000 distinct CDR3 sequences; 12% to 15% appear just once. 8.5% to 10% of the sample rests with the top ten. Sequenced sample: PBMCs. These receptors originate from a human donor in good health (CMV status not recorded). Some clones in this sample may be carry-over from other donors' samples.

This clonotype occurred many times. The rearrangement links TRBV7-8 to TRBJ2-7; D gene uncertain. The CDR3 runs to 11 residues. V lost 5 bases and J lost 4, with 6 bases in between. Germline CDR1 is SGHVS and CDR2 is FQNEAQ. CDR3 coding DNA: TGTGCCAGCAGCCCTGAGTACGAGCAGTACTTC. It translates to CASSPEYEQYF.

This chain links TRBV7-9 with TRBJ2-7; D not resolved. CDR3 length: 14 amino acids. Germline V gene data show CDR1 as SEHNR and CDR2 as FQNEAQ (reference sequence). Trimming left V 7 bases short and J 2 bases short, with 15 bases between. The CDR3 sequence is CASTPTPRAYEQYF. The DNA for the CDR3 is TGTGCCAGCACCCCGACACCTAGAGCCTACGAGCAGTACTTC.

The J gene is TRBJ1-1, the V gene TRBV7-2; 7 bases map to TRBD1. Trimming took 3 bases from V and 1 from J; bases not matched to a gene: 5. From germline, CDR1 is SGHTA and CDR2 FQGNSA. The CDR3 totals 15 residues. CDR3 sequence: CASSFRQGKNTEAFF. In DNA, the CDR3 is TGTGCCAGCAGCTTCAGACAGGGCAAGAACACTGAAGCTTTCTTT.

This clonotype came up many times. V is TRBV2 and J is TRBJ1-1; a weak D match, TRBD1 (5 bases). This CDR3 spans 14 amino acids. V lost 4 bases to trimming and J lost 3 bases, with 12 bases between them. Germline V gene lookup returns CDR1 SNHLY and CDR2 FYNNEI. CDR3 residues: CASSGRGAYTEAFF. The CDR3 DNA is TGTGCCAGCAGTGGAAGAGGGGCGTACACTGAAGCTTTCTTT.

V is TRBV15 and J is TRBJ2-1; D uncertain. This CDR3 is built from 14 residues. The germline V and J ends were trimmed by 0 bases and 9 bases, with 12 bases remaining between them. Germline V gene sequence: CDR1 LNHNV, CDR2 YYDKDF (reference sequence). The CDR3 here is CATSREYGSGEQFF. The CDR3 DNA reads TGTGCCACCAGCAGAGAGTATGGGTCCGGTGAGCAGTTCTTC.

This clonotype was detected ten times or more. This sequence joins TRBV7-2 and TRBJ1-6; D gene uncertain. In germline, CDR1 is SGHTA, CDR2 FQGNSA. V lost 5 bases and J lost 7, with 3 bases in between. The CDR3 spans 11 residues. CDR3 residues: CASSRNSPLHF. The CDR3 DNA follows: TGTGCCAGCAGCCGAAATTCACCCCTCCACTTT. Full variable domain (outside the CDR3, taken from reference TRBV7-2 and TRBJ1-6): GAGVSQSPSNKVTEKGKDVELRCDPISGHTALYWYRQSLGQGLEFLIYFQGNSAPDKSGLPSDRFSAERTGGSVSTLTIQRTQQEDSAVYLCASSRNSPLHFGNGTRLTVT.

This clonotype was seen at least ten times. Here the CDR3 DNA reads TGTGCCAGCAGCTGGGACAGAACTGGAAACACCATATATTTT. This sequence encodes CASSWDRTGNTIYF. The chain couples TRBV7-2 to TRBJ1-3; 7 nucleotides align to TRBD1. The trim removed 4 bases at V and 2 bases at J, leaving 2 bases unmatched. CDR3 size: 14 residues. Germline CDR1 is SGHTA and CDR2 is FQGNSA.

This clonotype was seen just once. Just one base apart from a much larger clone, this may be a read error. J is TRBJ1-6 and V is TRBV6-5, with a weak D call TRBD1 (6 bases). Germline values: CDR1 MNHEY, CDR2 SVGAGI. CDR3 length: 13 residues. CDR3 protein: CDSRQGTNSPLHF. The CDR3 DNA reads as TGTGACAGCAGGCAGGGGACGAATTCACCCCTCCACTTT.

Many counts were recorded for this clonotype. The rearrangement joins TRBV7-2 to TRBJ2-1; 9 nucleotides align to TRBD2. The CDR3 extends over 12 amino acids. The V gene's germline CDR1 is SGHTA and CDR2 FQGNSA. V was clipped by 8 bases and J by 10 bases; unmatched bases: 6. Here the CDR3 DNA reads TGTGCCAGCGGGACTAGCCCCATCGAGCAGTTCTTC. Protein product: CASGTSPIEQFF. The entire variable domain, with the rest obtained from reference TRBV7-2 and TRBJ2-1, is as follows: GAGVSQSPSNKVTEKGKDVELRCDPISGHTALYWYRQSLGQGLEFLIYFQGNSAPDKSGLPSDRFSAERTGGSVSTLTIQRTQQEDSAVYLCASGTSPIEQFFGPGTRLTVL.

In this sample, this clonotype turned up a few times. The chain has TRBV10-3 and TRBJ2-7; 10 nucleotides match TRBD1. The ends lost 6 bases at V and 3 bases at J; junction bases unmatched: 5. The germline V gene encodes CDR1 ENHRY and CDR2 SYGVKD. This CDR3 has 14 amino acids. The CDR3 bases are TGTGCCATCAGCGGCGGGGACAGGGGCTACGAGCAGTACTTC. The encoded protein is CAISGGDRGYEQYF.

This chain uses TRBV25-1 with TRBJ2-1, with 9 nucleotides matching TRBD2. Germline V lookup: CDR1 MGHDK, CDR2 SYGVNS. V trimming: 8 bases; J trimming: 4 bases; junction bases outside the gene matches: 3. The CDR3 totals 13 residues. In DNA, the CDR3 is TGTGCCAGCCTTAGCGGGAGATACAATGAGCAGTTCTTC. Translating gives CASLSGRYNEQFF.

This clonotype was seen a handful of times. The chain uses TRBV2 and TRBJ1-1; D is undetermined. Trimming stripped 10 bases from V and 4 bases from J, with 16 bases between. The length of the CDR3 is 13 residues. Germline V gene lookup returns CDR1 SNHLY and CDR2 FYNNEI. DNA of the CDR3: TGTGCCATTACCGGGGTTTTGGGCACTGAAGCTTTCTTT. It is translated as CAITGVLGTEAFF.